This section outlines one TCR beta chain sequence together with its context. Assay: immunoSEQ multiplex PCR; the TCRdb copy retains only in-frame clones and omits some. The data show about 200,000 clones, with roughly four fifths seen just once and roughly 7% held by the top ten. This sample is part of a study of blood T cell repertoires in COVID-19. Germline lookup yields CDR1 MGHRA and CDR2 YSYEKL. V dropped 3 bases and J dropped 4; count of bases not matched to a gene: 6. CDR3 size: 14 residues. Before being deemed recovered, Cohort 3 donors had two negative PCRs, clearance, or symptom resolution. The genes are TRBV4-1 and TRBJ2-7; 7 nucleotides align to TRBD2. Sequencing was done on a sample of PBMCs or T cells enriched from blood (not recorded which). The receptor comes from a man aged 35-49 years who had recovered from COVID-19. As DNA, the CDR3 is TGCGCCAGCAGCCAGCCGGGGGGAATTTACGAGCAGTACTTC. Translating gives CASSQPGGIYEQYF.